The sequence of this T cell receptor (beta chain) was determined in a study of cytomegalovirus exposure and HLA in healthy donors. As to this clone: One junction end disagrees with the germline gene, perhaps due to a read error.

The PCR was carried out with 60 Vbeta primers and 13 Jbeta primers. Only in-frame clones appear in the TCRdb table, and some are missing; sequencing was by immunoSEQ multiplex PCR. Of roughly 110,000 clones in the sample, about four fifths were seen once. Germline V gene data show CDR1 as SEHNR and CDR2 as FQNEAQ (reference sequence). This CDR3 is built from 14 residues. The material sequenced was PBMCs. The chain couples TRBV7-9 to TRBJ2-7; 8 positions agree with TRBD2. The receptor was isolated from a man aged 25-45 years in good health and CMV-seropositive. CDR3 DNA: TGTTCCAGCTCCGCGGGACTAGTCTCCTACGAGCAGTACTTC. Its translation: CSSSAGLVSYEQYF.